This T cell receptor (beta chain) was identified in a study of Graves' ophthalmopathy and Graves' hyperthyroidism. Amplification targeted the TCR beta CDR3 regions, with RNA transcripts as the source material. First-round RT-PCR relied on HTBI primers, and a second-round multiplex PCR came next. MiXCR, applied by TCRdb to the multiplex PCR reads, yields one record per CDR3 protein. The sample records some 400,000 distinct CDR3 sequences, 18% being singletons. The PBMCs originated from roughly 10 ml of fresh peripheral blood. The study, taken as a whole, reports: Most expanded thyroid clonotypes above 0.001 frequency also appeared in blood. Researchers report that a 13-signature model separated ophthalmopathy from stable hyperthyroidism, posting about 90% sensitivity and 75% to 84% specificity.

Trimming left V 4 bases short and J 6 bases short, with 21 bases between. CDR1 is DFQATT, CDR2 SNEGSKA, per germline (reference sequence). The CDR3 covers 15 residues. This clonotype was observed many times. Its specificity is unknown. The chain uses TRBV20-1 and TRBJ1-1, with a possible D match to TRBD1 (6 bases). The sample comprised peripheral blood. The source of this sequence is a woman aged 18-29 years with Graves' ophthalmopathy. The CDR3 region is CSATGTLGGWAEAFF. CDR3 nucleotide sequence: TGCAGTGCTACGGGGACTTTGGGGGGCTGGGCTGAAGCTTTCTTT.